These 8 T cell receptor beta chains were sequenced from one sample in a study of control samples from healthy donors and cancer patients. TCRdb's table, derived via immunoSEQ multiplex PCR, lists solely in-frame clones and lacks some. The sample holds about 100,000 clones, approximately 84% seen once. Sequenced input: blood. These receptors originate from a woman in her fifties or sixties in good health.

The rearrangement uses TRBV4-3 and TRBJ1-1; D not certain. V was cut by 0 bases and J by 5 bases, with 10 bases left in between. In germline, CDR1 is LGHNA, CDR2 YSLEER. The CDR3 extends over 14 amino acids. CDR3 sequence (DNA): TGCGCCAGCAGCCAAGATAACGCGCGGACTGAAGCTTTCTTT. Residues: CASSQDNARTEAFF.

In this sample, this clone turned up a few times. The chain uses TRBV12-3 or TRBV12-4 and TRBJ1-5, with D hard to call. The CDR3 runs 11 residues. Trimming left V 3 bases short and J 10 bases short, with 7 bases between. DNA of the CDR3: TGTGCCAGCAGTTTTGGGTTACCCCAGCATTTT. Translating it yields CASSFGLPQHF.

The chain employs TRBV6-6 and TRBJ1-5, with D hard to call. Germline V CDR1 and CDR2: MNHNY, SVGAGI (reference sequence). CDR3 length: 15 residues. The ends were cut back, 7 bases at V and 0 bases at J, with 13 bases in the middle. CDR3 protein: CASNILLDSNQPQHF. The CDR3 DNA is TGTGCCAGCAATATACTGTTAGATAGCAATCAGCCCCAGCATTTT.

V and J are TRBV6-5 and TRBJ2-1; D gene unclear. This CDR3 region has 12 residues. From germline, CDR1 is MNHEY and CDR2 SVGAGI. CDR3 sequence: CYSGKSGHEQFF. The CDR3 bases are TGTTACTCAGGAAAGAGTGGTCATGAGCAGTTCTTC.

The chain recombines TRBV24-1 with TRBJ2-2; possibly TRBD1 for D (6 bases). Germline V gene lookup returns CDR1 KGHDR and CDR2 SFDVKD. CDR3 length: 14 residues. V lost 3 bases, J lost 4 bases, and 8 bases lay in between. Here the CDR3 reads CATSDAGVTGELFF. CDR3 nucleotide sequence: TGTGCCACCAGTGATGCAGGGGTCACCGGGGAGCTGTTTTTT.

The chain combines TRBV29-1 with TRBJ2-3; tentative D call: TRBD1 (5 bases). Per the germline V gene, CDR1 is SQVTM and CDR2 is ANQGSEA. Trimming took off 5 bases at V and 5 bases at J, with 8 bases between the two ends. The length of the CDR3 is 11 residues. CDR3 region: CSVHTGDTQYF. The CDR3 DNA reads TGCAGCGTTCATACAGGAGATACGCAGTATTTT.

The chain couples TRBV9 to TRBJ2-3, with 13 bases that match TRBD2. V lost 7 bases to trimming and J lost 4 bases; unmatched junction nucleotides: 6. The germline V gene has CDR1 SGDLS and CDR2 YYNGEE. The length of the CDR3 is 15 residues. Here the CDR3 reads CASALGLAGSDTQYF. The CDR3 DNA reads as TGTGCCAGCGCCCTGGGACTAGCGGGGTCAGATACGCAGTATTTT.

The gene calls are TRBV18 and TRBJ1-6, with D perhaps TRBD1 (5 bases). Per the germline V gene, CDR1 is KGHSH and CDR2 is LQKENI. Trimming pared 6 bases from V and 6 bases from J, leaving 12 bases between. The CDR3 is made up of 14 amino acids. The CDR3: CASSQDSLNSPLHF. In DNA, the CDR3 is TGTGCCAGCTCGCAAGACAGCCTTAATTCACCCCTCCACTTT.